The clone carrying this T cell receptor beta chain was recorded once. Its antigen remains unidentified. This entry comes from a study of shared clonotypes between healthy human individuals. The table came from immunoSEQ multiplex PCR; TCRdb's copy has only in-frame clones and leaves some out. The repertoire has 2 million to 3 million clones, 90% to 95% of them found once; the top ten carry around 0.4%. Whole-study findings and limits: Non-shared clonotypes displayed generation probabilities falling below those of clonotypes present in all four donors. Sharing across four donors was highest in naive CD4 (roughly 5%) and lowest in memory CD8 (approximately 0.4%).

The CDR3 has 14 amino acids. From germline, CDR1 is MNHNY and CDR2 SVGAGI (reference sequence). The ends were cut back, 6 bases at V and 2 bases at J, with 10 bases in the middle. Sequencing input: naive CD4+ T cells from PBMCs. Subset noted: CD45RA+ positively selected. The sequence was collected from a man aged 18 to 30 in good health. Some clones in this sample may be carry-over from other donors' samples. V gene TRBV6-6 combines with J gene TRBJ2-2; possibly TRBD1 for D (6 bases). DNA for the CDR3: TGTGCCAGCAGGGGGGCGATAAACACCGGGGAGCTGTTTTTT. Translating it yields CASRGAINTGELFF.